What follows is one T cell receptor beta chain and its context. The CDR3 covers 14 residues. V was clipped by 5 bases and J by 4 bases; unmatched bases: 6. Germline CDR1 reads SGHTA; CDR2 reads FQGTGA. Cohort placement rested on clinical history that participants reported themselves. This specimen belongs to a study of blood T cell repertoires in COVID-19. Overall study context: Italy, Spain and the United States were the sources of the convalescent and acute COVID-19 samples. PBMCs, B-cell-depleted T cells, or T cells were the source of the cDNA or gDNA that made up the material.

Original handling: Researchers report that nucleated cell counts were estimated from reference gene primer amplification. Here immunoSEQ multiplex PCR was the method, and the copy in TCRdb shows in-frame clones only, minus some. That table supplies the V and J calls and clone size; D and trimming were determined from the DNA. The repertoire includes roughly 140,000 clones, approximately 90% of them detected once, and more than 1% sits in the top ten. The origin of this receptor is a woman in her thirties with acute COVID-19. The V call is TRBV7-3, the J call TRBJ1-1, with 8 bases identical to TRBD1. Sample: PBMCs or T cells enriched from blood (not recorded which). CDR3: CASSLTGGVTEAFF. CDR3 coding DNA: TGTGCCAGCAGCCTTACAGGGGGTGTCACTGAAGCTTTCTTT. The full variable domain, in which reference TRBV7-3 and TRBJ1-1 provide the parts outside the CDR3, is GAGVSQTPSNKVTEKGKYVELRCDPISGHTALYWYRQSLGQGPEFLIYFQGTGAADDSGLPNDRFFAVRPEGSVSTLKIQRTERGDSAVYLCASSLTGGVTEAFFGQGTRLTVV.